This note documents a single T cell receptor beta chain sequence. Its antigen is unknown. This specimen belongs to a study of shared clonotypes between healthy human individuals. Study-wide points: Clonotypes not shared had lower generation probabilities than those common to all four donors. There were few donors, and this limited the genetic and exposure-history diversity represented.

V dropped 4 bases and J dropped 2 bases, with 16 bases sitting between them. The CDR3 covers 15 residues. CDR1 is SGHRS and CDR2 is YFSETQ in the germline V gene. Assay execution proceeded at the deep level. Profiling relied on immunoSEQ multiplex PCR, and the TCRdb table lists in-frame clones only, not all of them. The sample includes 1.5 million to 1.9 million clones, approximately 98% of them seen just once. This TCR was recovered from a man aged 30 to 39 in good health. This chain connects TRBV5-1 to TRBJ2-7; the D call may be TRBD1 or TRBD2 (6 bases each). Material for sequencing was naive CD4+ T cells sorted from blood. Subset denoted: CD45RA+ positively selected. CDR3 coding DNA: TGCGCCAGCAGCCTCGGGTTGGGGGGCCCCTACGAGCAGTACTTC. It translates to CASSLGLGGPYEQYF.